A single sample is the source of the 10 T cell receptor beta chains below, sequenced in a study of cytomegalovirus exposure and HLA in healthy donors. PCR primers comprised 60 Vbeta and 13 Jbeta primers. Method: immunoSEQ multiplex PCR; TCRdb's copy keeps in-frame clones and lacks some. The data hold under 130,000 clones, with 76% observed a single time. The sequenced sample was PBMCs. The receptor source for this set is a man aged 40-50 years in good health and CMV-seropositive.

This clone appeared a few times. V usage is TRBV4-3 and J usage is TRBJ1-1, with TRBD1 matching 8 bases. CDR1 is LGHNA, CDR2 YSLEER, per germline. Trimming took 0 bases from V and 4 from J; bases not matched to a gene: 4. The CDR3 runs to 15 residues. CDR3 sequence (DNA): TGCGCCAGCAGCCAAGATGTCCAGGGGGCCACTGAAGCTTTCTTT. Protein product: CASSQDVQGATEAFF.

V is TRBV5-1 and J is TRBJ1-2; possibly TRBD1 for D (5 bases). Trimming stripped 0 bases from V and 6 bases from J, with 12 bases between. The CDR3 has 14 residues. Looked up from germline, CDR1 is SGHRS and CDR2 is YFSETQ. The CDR3 loop reads CASSLDGRGNGYTF. The DNA for the CDR3 is TGCGCCAGCAGCTTGGATGGTAGGGGCAATGGCTACACCTTC.

The chain recombines TRBV18 with TRBJ2-2; the D gene is possibly TRBD1 (5 bases). The CDR3 loop spans 12 amino acids. The V gene lost 4 bases and the J gene lost 6 bases, with 6 bases spanning the gap. Germline CDR1 reads KGHSH; CDR2 reads LQKENI. CDR3 DNA: TGTGCCAGCTCACAGGGGTCCGGGGAGCTGTTTTTT. Translating it yields CASSQGSGELFF.

The chain carries TRBV5-4 and TRBJ2-6, with TRBD1 matching 8 bases. CDR3 length: 18 residues. V was clipped by 4 bases and J by 4 bases; unmatched bases: 13. CDR1 SGHNT and CDR2 YYREEE come from the germline V gene (reference sequence). CDR3 nucleotide sequence: TGTGCCAGCAGCCCCTCCCACAGGGGGGTGGGGGGGGCCAACGTCCTGACTTTC. As protein: CASSPSHRGVGGANVLTF.

This clone appeared once. The chain employs TRBV11-1 and TRBJ2-7; the match to TRBD1 covers 9 bases. The CDR3 totals 14 residues. With 4 bases clipped from V and 2 bases from J, the junction kept 3 bases outside the gene matches. Looked up from germline, CDR1 is SGHAT and CDR2 is FQDESV (reference sequence). CDR3 sequence reads: CASSSDRGAYEQYF. The CDR3 DNA sequence: TGTGCCAGCAGCTCGGACAGGGGAGCCTACGAGCAGTACTTC.

The chain links TRBV27 to TRBJ1-2; 8 bases are a match to TRBD1. The CDR3 is 16 amino acids. Germline-derived CDR1 and CDR2 are MNHEY and SMNVEV (reference sequence). V dropped 5 bases and J dropped 2; count of bases not matched to a gene: 10. This CDR3 is CASSPGQGTTNYGYTF. Written as DNA, the CDR3 is TGTGCCAGCAGTCCCGGACAGGGAACAACAAACTATGGCTACACCTTC.

The rearrangement uses TRBV7-2 and TRBJ1-1; D gene uncertain. The V end was cut by 4 bases, the J end by 1 base, with 13 bases between. The germline V gene encodes CDR1 SGHTA and CDR2 FQGNSA. The CDR3 is 15 amino acids. The CDR3 is CASSSTEGRNTEAFF. Here the CDR3 DNA reads TGTGCCAGCAGCTCCACTGAGGGCCGGAACACTGAAGCTTTCTTT.

The V and J genes are TRBV7-2 and TRBJ2-7; 12 nucleotides agree with TRBD2. The CDR3 totals 13 residues. J was trimmed by 6 bases and V by 10 bases; bases with no gene match: 7. CDR1 and CDR2 (germline): SGHTA, FQGNSA. The CDR3 DNA sequence: TGTGCCACCAGACTAGCGGGAGACGGCGAGCAGTACTTC. It codes for CATRLAGDGEQYF.

The chain links TRBV4-2 to TRBJ2-5; D may be TRBD2 (5 bases). Germline V gives CDR1 LGHNA, CDR2 YNFKEQ. The length of the CDR3 is 13 residues. The germline V and J ends were trimmed by 3 bases and 9 bases, with 14 bases remaining between them. The CDR3 here is CASSQSLEVSQYF. The CDR3 DNA sequence: TGTGCCAGCAGCCAGAGCCTGGAGGTTTCCCAGTACTTC.

J is TRBJ1-2 and V is TRBV27; the match to TRBD1 covers 9 bases. CDR3 size: 17 residues. J gave up 0 bases and V 8 bases, and 13 bases lay outside the gene matches. Germline CDR1 is MNHEY and CDR2 is SMNVEV (reference sequence). DNA of the CDR3: TGTGCCAGCGGACGGGACAGGGTAACGCCTGCTAACTATGGCTACACCTTC. Translating it yields CASGRDRVTPANYGYTF.